This passage covers 17 T cell receptor beta chains from one sample sequenced in a study of OX40 agonist ivuxolimab in advanced cancers. The data were produced by immunoSEQ multiplex PCR, yet TCRdb's version contains in-frame clones alone and is incomplete. The table has some 17,000 clones, roughly 89% seen once; the top ten hold approximately 65%. This material consisted of CD4+ or CD8+ T cells sorted from blood, taken in a trial of the OX40 agonist ivuxolimab. The receptors were sampled from an adult with an advanced solid tumor such as melanoma, head and neck, liver or kidney cancer.

This clone was detected once. The chain employs TRBV27 and TRBJ2-7; D gene uncertain. V dropped 2 bases and J dropped 7 bases, with 9 bases sitting between them. CDR1 and CDR2 from the germline V gene are MNHEY and SMNVEV (reference sequence). This CDR3 is built from 12 residues. The CDR3 sequence: CASSLGHEEQYF. DNA of the CDR3: TGTGCCAGCAGTTTAGGGCATGAGGAGCAGTACTTC.

In nucleotides, the CDR3 is TGCGCCAGCAGCCATTTCTGGGGGGGTGCCGGGGAGCTGTTTTTT. It encodes CASSHFWGGAGELFF. The chain employs TRBV4-3 and TRBJ2-2; 7 bases fit TRBD2. This CDR3 has 15 amino acids. V dropped 3 bases and J dropped 6; count of bases not matched to a gene: 7. The germline CDR1 and CDR2 sequences are LGHNA and YSLEER.

The rearrangement links TRBV4-1 to TRBJ2-4; possible D gene TRBD1, 5 bases. Trimming pared 4 bases from V and 0 bases from J, leaving 13 bases between. CDR1 MGHRA and CDR2 YSYEKL come from the germline V gene. The CDR3 spans 16 residues. CDR3 region: CASSLSLGLAKNIQYF. The CDR3 DNA sequence: TGCGCCAGCAGCCTTAGTCTGGGGCTAGCCAAAAACATTCAGTACTTC.

The chain carries TRBV27 and TRBJ1-2; perhaps TRBD1 as D (6 bases). Germline CDR1 is MNHEY and CDR2 is SMNVEV (reference sequence). CDR3 length: 15 residues. The germline V and J ends were trimmed by 1 base and 2 bases, with 11 bases remaining between them. CDR3 protein: CASSLYPTGNYGYTF. CDR3 DNA: TGTGCCAGCAGTTTATACCCGACAGGAAACTATGGCTACACCTTC.

This clone occurred once. The chain is built from TRBV4-3 and TRBJ1-5; the D gene is possibly TRBD1 (5 bases). The V end was cut by 0 bases, the J end by 3 bases, with 15 bases between. Germline-derived CDR1 and CDR2 are LGHNA and YSLEER. The CDR3 is 17 amino acids. This CDR3 is CASSQDHFRTFNQPQHF. The CDR3 DNA reads as TGCGCCAGCAGCCAAGATCATTTCCGGACATTCAATCAGCCCCAGCATTTT.

V gene TRBV13 combines with J gene TRBJ2-7; D tentatively fits TRBD1 or TRBD2 (5 bases each). V was cut by 6 bases and J by 2 bases, with 5 bases left in between. Germline CDR1 and CDR2: PRHDT and FYEKMQ (reference sequence). The CDR3 spans 11 residues. The CDR3 here is CASRGAYEQYF. In nucleotides, the CDR3 is TGTGCCAGCAGGGGGGCCTACGAGCAGTACTTC.

The CDR3, as DNA: TGTGCCAGCAGCTGGGCTAGCACAGATACGCAGTATTTT. Encoded protein: CASSWASTDTQYF. This chain links TRBV7-7 with TRBJ2-3, with D uncertain. V was trimmed by 4 bases and J by 0 bases, leaving 5 bases between them. This CDR3 spans 13 amino acids. The germline V gene has CDR1 SSHAT and CDR2 FNYEAQ (reference sequence).

The rearrangement uses TRBV27 and TRBJ2-7; no clear D. This CDR3 is built from 14 residues. V lost 5 bases and J 0 bases, leaving 11 bases between the germline ends. CDR1 is MNHEY and CDR2 is SMNVEV in the germline V gene (reference sequence). CDR3 in amino acids: CASSPHTSSYEQYF. CDR3 sequence (DNA): TGTGCCAGCAGTCCGCATACAAGCTCCTACGAGCAGTACTTC.

The V gene is TRBV4-3, the J gene TRBJ2-7; TRBD1 aligns across 7 bases. This CDR3 is built from 15 residues. Germline V gene data show CDR1 as LGHNA and CDR2 as YSLEER. V lost 3 bases and J lost 2; bases outside the gene matches: 7. The chain's CDR3 is CASSQGDSPTYEQYF. In nucleotides, the CDR3 is TGCGCCAGCAGCCAGGGGGACAGCCCCACCTACGAGCAGTACTTC.

This chain connects TRBV6-5 to TRBJ1-2; D is ambiguous. Germline V gives CDR1 MNHEY, CDR2 SVGAGI. The length of the CDR3 is 13 residues. The V end was cut by 0 bases, the J end by 7 bases, with 9 bases between. As DNA, the CDR3 is TGTGCCAGCAGTTACTCCGGAACTTCTGGCTACACCTTC. It codes for CASSYSGTSGYTF.

V is TRBV4-3 and J is TRBJ2-1; 10 nucleotides line up with TRBD1. V gave up 4 bases and J gave up 4 bases; unmatched junction bases: 10. This CDR3 has 17 residues. Per germline, CDR1 LGHNA and CDR2 YSLEER. CDR3 DNA sequence: TGCGCCAGCAGCCTCTGGCGGGGACAGGGGCTTTACAATGAGCAGTTCTTC. Translating it yields CASSLWRGQGLYNEQFF.

V usage is TRBV7-9 and J usage is TRBJ2-6, with D possibly TRBD2 on 6 matching bases. The CDR3 runs to 16 residues. Trimming took off 8 bases at V and 0 bases at J, with 14 bases between the two ends. Germline V lookup: CDR1 SEHNR, CDR2 FQNEAQ (reference sequence). The CDR3 region has the DNA TGTGCCAGCCGTTGGGGGGTGAGCTCTGGGGCCAACGTCCTGACTTTC. Amino acid sequence: CASRWGVSSGANVLTF.

The rearrangement joins TRBV7-9 to TRBJ2-2, with D possibly being TRBD2 (5 bases). The CDR3 runs to 15 residues. From germline, CDR1 is SEHNR and CDR2 FQNEAQ (reference sequence). The V end lost 3 bases, the J end lost 5 bases, and 13 bases lay between the germline ends. The CDR3 DNA follows: TGTGCCAGCAGCTTGTCGCAGCCGGGGACCGGGGAGCTGTTTTTT. Amino acids: CASSLSQPGTGELFF.

V and J are TRBV5-1 and TRBJ2-5; 12 bases agree with TRBD1. Germline V gives CDR1 SGHRS, CDR2 YFSETQ. The length of the CDR3 is 17 residues. V lost 4 bases and J lost 0; bases outside the gene matches: 7. CDR3: CASSRGQGAYYQETQYF. The CDR3 region has the DNA TGCGCCAGCAGCAGGGGACAGGGGGCTTATTACCAAGAGACCCAGTACTTC. The whole variable domain, filled in from reference TRBV5-1 and TRBJ2-5, reads KAGVTQTPRYLIKTRGQQVTLSCSPISGHRSVSWYQQTPGQGLQFLFEYFSETQRNKGNFPGRFSGRQFSNSRSEMNVSTLELGDSALYLCASSRGQGAYYQETQYFGPGTRLLVL.

The V gene is TRBV29-1, the J gene TRBJ2-1; 7 nucleotides agree with TRBD2. The germline V gene encodes CDR1 SQVTM and CDR2 ANQGSEA. There are 13 residues in the CDR3. V lost 5 bases, J lost 8 bases, and 9 bases stayed unmatched. As DNA, the CDR3 is TGCAGCGTTAGGGAGGGATGGGTCGATGAGCAGTTCTTC. Protein: CSVREGWVDEQFF.

This clone is a singleton in its sample. The rearrangement uses TRBV7-2 and TRBJ2-7; no firm D call. V was cut by 1 base and J by 0 bases, with 10 bases left in between. The CDR3 is made up of 15 amino acids. CDR1 and CDR2 (germline): SGHTA, FQGNSA. CDR3: CASSLVLGRSYEQYF. DNA for the CDR3: TGTGCCAGCAGCTTAGTTCTTGGACGCTCCTACGAGCAGTACTTC. The whole variable domain, filled in from reference TRBV7-2 and TRBJ2-7, reads GAGVSQSPSNKVTEKGKDVELRCDPISGHTALYWYRQSLGQGLEFLIYFQGNSAPDKSGLPSDRFSAERTGGSVSTLTIQRTQQEDSAVYLCASSLVLGRSYEQYFGPGTRLTVT.

The CDR3 region has the DNA TGTGCCAGCAGTTTCTTTCCCGGCGAGCAGTACTTC. Its translation is CASSFFPGEQYF. This chain uses TRBV28 with TRBJ2-7; D unresolved. CDR1 and CDR2 (germline): MDHEN, SYDVKM. The CDR3 contains 12 residues. Trimming pared 3 bases from V and 6 bases from J, leaving 9 bases between.